The rows below give T cell receptor beta chains drawn from one sample of a study of T cell responses to AZD1222 COVID-19 vaccine. The data were produced by immunoSEQ multiplex PCR, yet TCRdb's version contains in-frame clones alone and is incomplete. The table shows 95,000 to 100,000 clones, with approximately 84% occurring only once. The sequencing used peripheral blood, collected 28 days after the second AZD1222 dose. These receptors all come from an adult who received the AZD1222 COVID-19 vaccine. The CDR3 runs from the conserved cysteine through the conserved F or W. D genes are given only for firm matches. Part of the rows lack a size; the others show once, few, many or a class for expanded clones.

.	TRBV3-1/TRBV3-2	TRBJ2-1	.	CASSQSGLRNEQFF	TGTGCCAGCAGCCAATCGGGGTTGAGGAATGAGCAGTTCTTC
.	TRBV7-2	TRBJ2-5	TRBD1	CASSLVHRGLGETQYF	TGTGCCAGCAGCTTAGTCCACAGGGGGCTGGGAGAGACCCAGTACTTC
.	TRBV24-1	TRBJ2-3	TRBD1	CATSDLQGASTDTQYF	TGTGCCACCAGTGATTTACAGGGGGCGAGCACAGATACGCAGTATTTT
.	TRBV10-1	TRBJ2-7	TRBD2	CASTKYQTSGGKGAYEQYF	TGCGCCAGCACCAAGTACCAGACTAGCGGCGGTAAGGGGGCCTACGAGCAGTACTTC
.	TRBV10-2	TRBJ2-2	TRBD1	CASSRDRITGELFF	TGCGCCAGCAGTAGGGACAGGATCACCGGGGAGCTGTTTTTT
.	TRBV2	TRBJ2-3	.	CASNSGTSTDTQYF	TGTGCCAGCAATAGTGGGACTAGCACAGATACGCAGTATTTT
.	TRBV3-1/TRBV3-2	TRBJ1-2	TRBD1	CASSQGFEQGPTGYTF	TGTGCCAGCAGCCAAGGTTTTGAACAGGGGCCGACTGGCTACACCTTC
.	TRBV19	TRBJ1-1	.	CASSNTGTAEAFF	TGTGCCAGTAGTAACACCGGGACGGCTGAAGCTTTCTTT
once	TRBV19	TRBJ1-2	.	CASSKDPPYGYTF	TGTGCCAGTAGTAAAGACCCTCCCTATGGCTACACCTTC
.	TRBV27	TRBJ2-3	.	CASRVQGSTDTQYF	TGTGCCAGCAGAGTCCAAGGGAGCACAGATACGCAGTATTTT
.	TRBV5-1	TRBJ1-1	TRBD1	CASSLDPSPQGARMAHTEAFF	TGCGCCAGCAGCTTGGATCCATCTCCTCAGGGGGCCCGTATGGCGCACACTGAAGCTTTCTTT
.	TRBV19	TRBJ1-6	TRBD1	CASSAGQSNSPLHF	TGTGCCAGTAGTGCGGGACAGAGCAATTCACCCCTCCACTTT
.	TRBV6-5	TRBJ1-1	.	CASRRGESEAFF	TGTGCCAGCAGAAGGGGGGAGTCTGAAGCTTTCTTT
.	TRBV29-1	TRBJ2-1	.	CSVTPSYNEQFF	TGCAGCGTGACTCCATCCTACAATGAGCAGTTCTTC
.	TRBV19	TRBJ2-7	TRBD1	CASRAPGQGSSYEQYF	TGTGCCAGTAGAGCACCGGGACAGGGCTCCTCCTACGAGCAGTACTTC
.	TRBV18	TRBJ1-1	TRBD1	CASSSQGDTEAFF	TGTGCCAGTTCCAGCCAGGGGGACACTGAAGCTTTCTTT
.	TRBV19	TRBJ1-2	.	CASSFNVGYGYTF	TGTGCCAGTTCATTCAATGTAGGCTATGGCTACACCTTC
.	TRBV5-1	TRBJ2-5	.	CASRRGRSYQETQYF	TGCGCCAGCAGGAGAGGGCGGTCGTACCAAGAGACCCAGTACTTC
.	TRBV27	TRBJ2-3	TRBD2	CASHGLAGATDTQYF	TGTGCCAGCCATGGACTAGCGGGGGCCACAGATACGCAGTATTTT
.	TRBV7-8	TRBJ1-2	.	CASSLVGGKGYTF	TGTGCCAGCAGCTTAGTGGGAGGTAAAGGCTACACCTTC
.	TRBV5-1	TRBJ2-7	TRBD1	CASSFLSTGMSYEQYF	TGCGCCAGCAGCTTCCTATCGACAGGGATGTCCTACGAGCAGTACTTC
.	TRBV5-1	TRBJ1-5	TRBD1	CASSPGTGDFQPQHF	TGCGCCAGCAGCCCCGGGACAGGGGACTTTCAGCCCCAGCATTTT
.	TRBV5-5	TRBJ1-5	.	CASSPGVSNQPQHF	TGTGCCAGCAGCCCGGGGGTCTCCAATCAGCCCCAGCATTTT
.	TRBV30	TRBJ2-7	.	CAWSVRFAAGSYEQYF	TGTGCCTGGAGTGTACGATTTGCGGCGGGATCCTACGAGCAGTACTTC
.	TRBV7-8	TRBJ1-5	TRBD1	CASSYREGAESQHF	TGTGCCAGCAGCTACAGGGAGGGGGCAGAGTCCCAGCATTTT
.	TRBV7-8	TRBJ1-6	TRBD1	CASSLDRTNSPLHF	TGTGCCAGCAGCTTGGACAGGACCAATTCACCCCTCCACTTT
.	TRBV5-1	TRBJ1-6	TRBD1	CASGPGTVDSPLHF	TGCGCCAGCGGCCCCGGGACAGTGGATTCACCCCTCCACTTT
.	TRBV12-5	TRBJ2-3	TRBD1	CASSTGEADTQYF	TGTGCTAGTTCGACAGGGGAGGCAGATACGCAGTATTTT
.	TRBV19	TRBJ1-2	.	CASSISQTTPFGYTF	TGTGCCAGTAGTATTAGCCAGACGACCCCCTTCGGCTACACCTTC
.	TRBV7-9	TRBJ1-2	.	CASSPGGYGYTF	TGTGCCAGCAGCCCCGGGGGGTATGGCTACACCTTC
.	TRBV12-3/TRBV12-4	TRBJ1-1	.	CASTRGPSEAFF	TGTGCCAGCACCAGGGGACCGAGTGAAGCTTTCTTT
few	TRBV15	TRBJ2-1	.	CATSRVGGPDEQFF	TGTGCCACCAGCAGAGTAGGCGGGCCGGATGAGCAGTTCTTC
.	TRBV12-3/TRBV12-4	TRBJ1-5	.	CASNGQSQPQHF	TGTGCCAGCAATGGACAGAGCCAGCCCCAGCATTTT
.	TRBV6-5	TRBJ1-5	.	CASSLQGSDQPQHF	TGTGCCAGCAGTTTACAGGGATCGGATCAGCCCCAGCATTTT
.	TRBV29-1	TRBJ2-5	TRBD1	CSVEEIAGGYQETQYF	TGCAGCGTTGAAGAAATAGCAGGGGGCTACCAAGAGACCCAGTACTTC
.	TRBV24-1	TRBJ1-2	TRBD1	CATSYGTAYGYTF	TGTGCCACCAGCTATGGGACAGCCTATGGCTACACCTTC
.	TRBV7-3	TRBJ2-3	TRBD2	CASSSIAGGSTDTQYF	TGTGCCAGCAGCTCAATAGCGGGGGGGAGCACAGATACGCAGTATTTT
.	TRBV12-5	TRBJ2-7	.	CASGLTPGPPSEQYF	TGTGCTAGTGGTTTGACTCCGGGACCCCCCAGCGAGCAGTACTTC
once	TRBV7-6	TRBJ2-1	.	CASSLGEGSYNEQFF	TGTGCCAGCAGCTTGGGAGAGGGCTCCTACAATGAGCAGTTCTTC
few	TRBV19	TRBJ1-1	.	CASSILGSEAFF	TGTGCCAGTAGTATTTTAGGGAGTGAAGCTTTCTTT
.	TRBV27	TRBJ1-6	.	CASSFGTRNSPLHF	TGTGCCAGCAGTTTTGGGACACGGAATTCACCCCTCCACTTT
once	TRBV27	TRBJ1-1	.	CASSFSWNTEAFF	TGTGCCAGCAGTTTTTCTTGGAACACTGAAGCTTTCTTT
.	TRBV27	TRBJ2-3	.	CASSLSTGVGTDTQYF	TGTGCCAGCAGTTTATCGACGGGAGTCGGTACAGATACGCAGTATTTT
few	TRBV6-5	TRBJ1-6	.	CASSRESNSPLHF	TGTGCCAGCAGCCGAGAGTCCAATTCACCCCTCCACTTT
.	TRBV18	TRBJ1-3	.	CASSTMRGSGNTIYF	TGTGCCAGCTCAACTATGAGAGGATCTGGAAACACCATATATTTT
once	TRBV12-3/TRBV12-4	TRBJ2-3	.	CASSSGVTQYF	TGTGCCAGCAGTTCTGGGGTTACGCAGTATTTT